These T cell receptor beta chains were read from a single sample in a study of blood T cell repertoires in COVID-19. Sequenced by immunoSEQ multiplex PCR; TCRdb stores in-frame clones only, minus some. The data contain 15,000 to 20,000 clones, approximately 85% of them singletons. The material sequenced was peripheral blood. The receptors stem from a man older than 75 with acute or convalescent COVID-19. Both conserved end residues are trimmed from each CDR3. The order of the fields is V gene, J gene, CDR3 protein.

v_call: TRBV4-2; j_call: TRBJ2-7; cdr3_aa: ASSQESGGTYEQY
v_call: TRBV9; j_call: TRBJ1-5; cdr3_aa: ASSGRGEQPQH
v_call: TRBV5-1; j_call: TRBJ2-1; cdr3_aa: ASSFLGGVYDRAYNEQF
v_call: TRBV5-1; j_call: TRBJ2-1; cdr3_aa: ASSLGLQNEQF
v_call: TRBV5-6; j_call: TRBJ1-2; cdr3_aa: ASSLNMQGNYGYT
v_call: TRBV3-1/TRBV3-2; j_call: TRBJ1-5; cdr3_aa: ASTPSLGADQPQH
v_call: TRBV28; j_call: TRBJ2-3; cdr3_aa: ASSTYRTGGETDTQY
v_call: TRBV24-1; j_call: TRBJ2-3; cdr3_aa: ATSTLQGVEY
v_call: TRBV6-1; j_call: TRBJ1-5; cdr3_aa: ASSEQVHQPQH
v_call: TRBV27; j_call: TRBJ2-1; cdr3_aa: ASSGAGGVRNEQF
v_call: TRBV7-2; j_call: TRBJ2-3; cdr3_aa: ASSLASQGRSTDTQY
v_call: TRBV14; j_call: TRBJ2-7; cdr3_aa: ASSQERGQAHEQY
v_call: TRBV30; j_call: TRBJ2-1; cdr3_aa: AWAGQTYNEQF
v_call: TRBV5-6; j_call: TRBJ2-1; cdr3_aa: ASSRTSGGANEQF
v_call: TRBV7-2; j_call: TRBJ1-1; cdr3_aa: ASNPAGRTEAF
v_call: TRBV30; j_call: TRBJ1-3; cdr3_aa: AWSVKGAGYTIY
v_call: TRBV28; j_call: TRBJ2-7; cdr3_aa: ASSRSLAGALSSYEQY
v_call: TRBV20-1; j_call: TRBJ1-1; cdr3_aa: SASPEANTEAF
v_call: TRBV10-1; j_call: TRBJ1-5; cdr3_aa: ASSEFDGTPRSYSNQPQH
v_call: TRBV7-3; j_call: TRBJ2-1; cdr3_aa: ASSLIGLVAYNEQF
v_call: TRBV14; j_call: TRBJ1-1; cdr3_aa: ASSPRLTAGMNTEAF
v_call: TRBV9; j_call: TRBJ2-2; cdr3_aa: ASSVASTGELF
v_call: TRBV6-5; j_call: TRBJ1-2; cdr3_aa: ASSRTGLGGNGYT
v_call: TRBV21-1; j_call: TRBJ2-7; cdr3_aa: ASSNRPNSGLRRPTYGQY
v_call: TRBV13; j_call: TRBJ1-1; cdr3_aa: ASTSSRRGDTEAF
v_call: TRBV19; j_call: TRBJ2-5; cdr3_aa: ASSRLNRASRGETQY
v_call: TRBV9; j_call: TRBJ1-3; cdr3_aa: ASSPGAGTAGNTIY
v_call: TRBV29-1; j_call: TRBJ2-3; cdr3_aa: SVARWLIEDTQY
v_call: TRBV24-1; j_call: TRBJ2-7; cdr3_aa: ATSDLQGVEQY
v_call: TRBV6-6; j_call: TRBJ1-5; cdr3_aa: ASRWTGGADNQPQH
v_call: TRBV5-6; j_call: TRBJ1-3; cdr3_aa: ASSWTGAHGNTIY
v_call: TRBV7-9; j_call: TRBJ1-2; cdr3_aa: ASSYDRLGNYGYT
v_call: TRBV9; j_call: TRBJ1-1; cdr3_aa: ASSVGGGVNTEAF
v_call: TRBV19; j_call: TRBJ2-1; cdr3_aa: ATTDRATYNEQF
v_call: TRBV5-1; j_call: TRBJ1-3; cdr3_aa: ASGENQGISGNTIY
v_call: TRBV4-2; j_call: TRBJ2-3; cdr3_aa: ASSQRALLAGGTDTQY
v_call: TRBV6-6; j_call: TRBJ2-1; cdr3_aa: ASKSQDRAGNEQF
v_call: TRBV19; j_call: TRBJ2-7; cdr3_aa: ASSHPTGREFYEQY
v_call: TRBV6-4; j_call: TRBJ2-1; cdr3_aa: ASSGLAGDNEQF
v_call: TRBV28; j_call: TRBJ1-5; cdr3_aa: ASSLWRQGGLSQH
v_call: TRBV6-1; j_call: TRBJ2-3; cdr3_aa: ASSEGGTSGGPSTDTQY
v_call: TRBV6-6; j_call: TRBJ1-1; cdr3_aa: ASSRTGMTEAF
v_call: TRBV29-1; j_call: TRBJ1-1; cdr3_aa: SVYVYGGNTEAF
v_call: TRBV14; j_call: TRBJ2-1; cdr3_aa: ASQHRGLDNEQF
v_call: TRBV7-2; j_call: TRBJ2-3; cdr3_aa: ASARGLPSFLTDTQY
v_call: TRBV5-1; j_call: TRBJ1-5; cdr3_aa: ASSLMGGTGNQPQH
v_call: TRBV7-2; j_call: TRBJ1-3; cdr3_aa: ASSSRQGSGNTIY
v_call: TRBV4-2; j_call: TRBJ2-3; cdr3_aa: ASSQERQGTDTQY
v_call: TRBV19; j_call: TRBJ1-5; cdr3_aa: ASSGTGTSNQPQH
v_call: TRBV6-1; j_call: TRBJ2-3; cdr3_aa: ASSEVQGGGTDTQY
v_call: TRBV6-1; j_call: TRBJ1-2; cdr3_aa: ASSEEQGALSPRYGYT
v_call: TRBV19; j_call: TRBJ2-3; cdr3_aa: ASTLASGYTDTQY
v_call: TRBV19; j_call: TRBJ2-1; cdr3_aa: ASSTRDSLSYNEQF
v_call: TRBV11-2; j_call: TRBJ1-2; cdr3_aa: ASSLTVTDYGYT